This T cell receptor (beta chain) is from a study of blood T cell repertoires in COVID-19 (TCRdb year 2020). Study-wide context: The collaborator samples originated in the United States, Italy and Spain and spanned the acute and convalescent phases of COVID-19. The material from the prospective study consisted of cDNA or gDNA derived from T cells, B-cell-depleted T cells, or PBMCs. The dataset comprised deeply sampled blood TCRbeta repertoires from subjects exposed to, actively infected with, or recovered from COVID-19. The repertoires were released in a freely available public database meant as a resource for research on the immune response to SARS-CoV-2. The samples were drawn from the first 160 participants of the ongoing ImmuneRACE study and from more than 1,000 subjects provided by 6 global collaborators. Sample metadata almost always included a de-identified subject ID, COVID-19 status, age in years and sex. Where HLA class I and class II types were available, the types were taken from metadata supplied by the sample provider, not from assay-based typing.

Collaborating institutions collected whole blood in K2EDTA tubes following their own protocols. For TCRbeta analysis, collaborators shipped samples in one of three forms: frozen whole blood, isolated PBMCs, or DNA extracted from either of those sample types. Study-wide conclusions, independent of this receptor: The quantity of clinical and demographic metadata differed by source and by participant and was supplied without curation.

As for this clone: Its antigen has not been determined. No quality values exist for individual bases; no much larger clone is one base distant.

TCRbeta CDR3 regions were amplified from genomic DNA using the immunoSEQ Assay, a bias-controlled multiplex PCR. The authors' pipeline ran thus. Within the assay, amplification of reference gene primers was used to estimate how many nucleated cells each sample contained. To quantify the absolute abundance of each unique TCRbeta CDR3 rearrangement, sequence reads were collapsed and filtered. Productive Simpson clonality was computed per sample as the square root of Simpson's diversity index over productive rearrangements. Here the immuneACCESS table is served through TCRdb, limited to in-frame sequences with V and J called. Missing clones are a known gap in these copies; in checked studies unresolved V genes cover under half, and the rest lacks a known reason. V and J calls and clone size follow that table, whereas D and trimming were derived from the DNA. This sample lists some 370,000 clones; roughly 90% were detected once. The ten most abundant clones make up about 6.5% of the sample.

Trimming costs V 5 bases and J 4 bases, and their ends lie 11 bases apart. Spanning cysteine to phenylalanine, the CDR3 consists of 13 amino acids. Of all the DNA, just the CDR3 is kept, 39 bases in frame from base 1. CDR1 and CDR2 were assigned from the germline V gene (reference sequence) as LNHDA and SQIVND. Sequenced input: peripheral blood. The sequence links TRBV19 to TRBJ1-2, and perhaps TRBD1 as D gene, on 5 matching bases. The receptor was isolated from a man aged 18 to 35 with active or convalescent COVID-19. The sequenced DNA is TGTGCCAGTAGTGTGGACATCGTCTATGGCTACACCTTC. The translation is CASSVDIVYGYTF.